The present TCR beta chain was sequenced within a study of T cell responses to AZD1222 COVID-19 vaccine. Findings of the study overall: A rise in Spike-specific TCR breadth and depth followed two AZD1222 doses. Repertoire samples came only from after the peak T cell response. The donors showed a predominance of white British ancestry and of females, with possible underestimation of clonal diversity.

Remarks on this clone: Antigen specificity is unknown.

Repertoires were generated with immunoSEQ multiplex PCR, while TCRdb's copy carries only in-frame clones and drops some. Of about 140,000 clones in the sample, 85% to 95% are singletons; the top ten hold 6% to 7%. This receptor was taken from an adult who received the AZD1222 COVID-19 vaccine. The specimen was peripheral blood, collected 28 days after the second AZD1222 dose.

This chain's CDR3 is CASSLGLAEEETQYF. CDR3 DNA sequence: TGCGCCAGCAGCTTGGGACTAGCCGAGGAAGAGACCCAGTACTTC. The chain recombines TRBV5-1 with TRBJ2-5; TRBD2 agrees at 7 bases. V shed 0 bases, J shed 3 bases, and the junction held 5 bases outside the gene matches. The CDR3 extends over 15 amino acids. Germline V gene sequence: CDR1 SGHRS, CDR2 YFSETQ.